One TCR beta chain is described in this entry. Its antigen is not yet known. The input lacks base qualities; no much larger clone sits a single base away. Ex vivo total memory CD4+ samples were sequenced at deep level, with detection sensitivity of one cell in 200,000. The QIAamp DNA Micro Kit was used to extract genomic DNA from cell pellets, and the quantity and purity of the genomic DNA were checked by spectrophotometry. Amplification of TCR Vbeta CDR3 regions was performed with the immunoSEQ multiplex PCR assay. The Illumina HiSeq platform was used to sequence the amplicons. The retrieved sequences were 87 nucleotides long and included the CDR3 region. The study's processing was this. A clonotype was defined as a unique productive TCR Vbeta nucleotide sequence, quantified by productive template frequency from ImmunoSEQ Analyzer V3.0. A threshold set at the top 5th percentile of each frequency-ranked repertoire was used to define expanded clonotypes. The R package fossil was used to compute repertoire overlap as Chao-Jaccard, and the R package MASS was used to visualize the overlap by nonmetric multidimensional scaling. This immuneACCESS table, as held by TCRdb, lists in-frame sequences with V and J called but not all clones. Of the missing ones, under half trace to an unresolved V gene in checked studies; the others have no known cause. That table supplies the V and J calls and clone size; D and trimming were determined from the DNA. For this sample the table gives some 29,000 clones, of which roughly four fifths were detected only once. Around 1.5% of the sample goes to the ten largest clones.

This record comes from a study of human CD4 T cells and Enterobacteriaceae (dated by TCRdb to about 2020). General findings and caveats noted by the study authors: Ex vivo, broadly cross-reactive clonotypes appeared more expanded than specific ones, with about 55% of the 19 and 21 of 34 in the top 5%. The only basis for inferring the reactivity of ex vivo clonotypes was matching nucleotide sequences to CFSE-low cultures from the same donors.

On a FACSAria III, memory CD4+ T cells were FACS-sorted to over 98% purity, defined as all CD4+ cells except CD45RA+CCR7+CD95- naive cells. Blood from healthy donors came from blood donation centers in Switzerland. Positive selection with CD4 and CD14 magnetic microbeads was used to enrich total CD4+ T cells and monocytes. CD8+, CD14+, CD16+, CD56+, CD19+ and CD25-bright cells were excluded prior to sorting. In a couple of blood donors, total memory CD4+ T cells were sequenced directly ex vivo to assess in vivo expansion of bacteria-reactive clonotypes. Isolation of peripheral blood mononuclear cells from donor blood was performed with Ficoll-Paque Plus. The germline V gene gives CDR1 as MGHDK and CDR2 as SYGVNS. Relative to germline, V is 2 bases shorter and J is 3 bases shorter, with 11 bases between their ends. The CDR3 starts with the cysteine, ends with the phenylalanine, and has 14 residues. The only DNA kept is the CDR3, 42 bases in frame from the first base.

The chain is made from TRBV25-1 and TRBJ2-7; the D gene is perhaps TRBD2, on 6 matching bases. The receptor's source is a human donor in good health. The sequenced sample consisted of memory CD4+ T cells from blood. The cell subset or site label, as the study defines it: total memory CD4 T cells sorted directly ex vivo, unstimulated. The CDR3 reads CASSEPGASYEQYF. Read as DNA, the sequence is TGTGCCAGCAGTGAACCGGGAGCAAGCTACGAGCAGTACTTC.